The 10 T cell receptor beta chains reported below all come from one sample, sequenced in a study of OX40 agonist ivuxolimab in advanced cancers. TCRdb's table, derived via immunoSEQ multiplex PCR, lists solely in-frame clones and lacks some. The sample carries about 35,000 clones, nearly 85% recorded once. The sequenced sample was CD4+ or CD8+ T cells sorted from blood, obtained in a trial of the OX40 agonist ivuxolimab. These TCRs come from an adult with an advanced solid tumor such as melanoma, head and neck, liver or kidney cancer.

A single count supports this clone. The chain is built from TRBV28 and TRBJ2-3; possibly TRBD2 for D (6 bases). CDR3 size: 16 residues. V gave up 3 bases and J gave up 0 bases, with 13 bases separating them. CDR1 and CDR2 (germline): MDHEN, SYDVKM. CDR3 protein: CASSLEGLPSTDTQYF. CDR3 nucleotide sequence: TGTGCCAGCAGTTTGGAGGGGCTACCTAGCACAGATACGCAGTATTTT.

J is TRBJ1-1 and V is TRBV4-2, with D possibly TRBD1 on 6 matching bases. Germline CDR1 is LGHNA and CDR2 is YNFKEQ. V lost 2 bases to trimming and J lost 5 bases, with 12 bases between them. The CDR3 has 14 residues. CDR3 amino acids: CASSQIGGDTEAFF. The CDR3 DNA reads TGTGCCAGCAGCCAAATAGGGGGGGATACTGAAGCTTTCTTT.

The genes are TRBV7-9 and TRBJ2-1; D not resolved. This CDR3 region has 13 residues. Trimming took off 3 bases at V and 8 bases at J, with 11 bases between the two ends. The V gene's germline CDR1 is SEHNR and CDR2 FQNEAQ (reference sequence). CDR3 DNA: TGTGCCAGCAGCTTCGCAGGACGCGATGAGCAGTTCTTC. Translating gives CASSFAGRDEQFF. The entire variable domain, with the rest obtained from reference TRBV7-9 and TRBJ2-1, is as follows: DTGVSQNPRHKITKRGQNVTFRCDPISEHNRLYWYRQTLGQGPEFLTYFQNEAQLEKSRLLSDRFSAERPKGSFSTLEIQRTEQGDSAMYLCASSFAGRDEQFFGPGTRLTVL.

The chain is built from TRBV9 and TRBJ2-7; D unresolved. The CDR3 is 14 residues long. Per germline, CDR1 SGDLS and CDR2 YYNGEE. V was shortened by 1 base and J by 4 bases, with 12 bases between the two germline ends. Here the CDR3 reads CASSVNVEGYEQYF. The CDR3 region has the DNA TGTGCCAGCAGCGTAAACGTTGAAGGATACGAGCAGTACTTC.

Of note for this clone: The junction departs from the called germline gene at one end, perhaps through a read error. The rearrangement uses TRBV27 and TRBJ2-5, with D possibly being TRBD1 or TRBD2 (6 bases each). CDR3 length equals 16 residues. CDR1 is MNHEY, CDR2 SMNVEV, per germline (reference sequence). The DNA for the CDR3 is TGTGCCAGCAGTCCCCTGACTAGGGGGGAAGCAGAGACCCGGTACTTC. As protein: CASSPLTRGEAETRYF.

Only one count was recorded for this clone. The CDR3 spells CASSEGGPVDEQYF. CDR3 nucleotide sequence: TGTGCCAGCAGCGAGGGCGGCCCGGTGGACGAGCAGTACTTC. The J gene is TRBJ2-7, the V gene TRBV9; no firm D call. CDR1 is SGDLS and CDR2 is YYNGEE in the germline V gene. The CDR3 is 14 residues long. Trimming left V 3 bases short and J 5 bases short, with 15 bases between. The full variable domain, its missing parts supplied by reference TRBV9 and TRBJ2-7, is DSGVTQTPKHLITATGQRVTLRCSPRSGDLSVYWYQQSLDQGLQFLIQYYNGEERAKGNILERFSAQQFPDLHSELNLSSLELGDSALYFCASSEGGPVDEQYFGPGTRLTVT.

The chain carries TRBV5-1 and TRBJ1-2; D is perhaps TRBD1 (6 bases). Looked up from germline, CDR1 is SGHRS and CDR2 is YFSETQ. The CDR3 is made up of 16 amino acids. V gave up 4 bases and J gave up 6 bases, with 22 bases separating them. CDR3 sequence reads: CASSALPAGGGDGYTF. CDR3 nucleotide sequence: TGCGCCAGCAGCGCCCTCCCGGCGGGGGGCGGAGATGGCTACACCTTC.

CDR3 coding DNA: TGTGCCAGCAGCCAAAATTATGCCCAGCCAAAGGAGCTGTTTTTT. Translating gives CASSQNYAQPKELFF. V gene TRBV4-2 combines with J gene TRBJ2-2; D is undetermined. Trimming cost V 2 bases and J 10 bases, with 17 bases left between them. Germline V lookup: CDR1 LGHNA, CDR2 YNFKEQ. There are 15 residues in the CDR3.

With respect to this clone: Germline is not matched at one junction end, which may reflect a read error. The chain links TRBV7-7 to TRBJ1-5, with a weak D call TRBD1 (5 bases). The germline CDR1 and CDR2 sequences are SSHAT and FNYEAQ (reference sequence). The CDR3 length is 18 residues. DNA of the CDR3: TGTGCTAGCAGCTCACCACTAGAGCGGGGGAGAAGCAATCAGCCCCAGCATTTT. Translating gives CASSSPLERGRSNQPQHF.

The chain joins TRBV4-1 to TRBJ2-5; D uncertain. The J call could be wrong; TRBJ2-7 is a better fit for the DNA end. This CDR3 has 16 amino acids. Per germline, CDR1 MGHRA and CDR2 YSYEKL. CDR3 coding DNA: TGCGCCAGCAGCCAAGATAGGGTGACTGGGAACTACGAGCAGTACTTC. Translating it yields CASSQDRVTGNYEQYF.